The 12 T cell receptor beta chains below all came from one sample that was sequenced in a study of shared clonotypes between healthy human individuals. Repertoires were generated with immunoSEQ multiplex PCR, while TCRdb's copy carries only in-frame clones and drops some. The sample yields about 2.4 million clones, 93% seen once. The source material was naive CD4+ T cells from PBMCs. Stated subset: CD45RA+ positively selected. The source of these receptors is a man between 18 and 29 years old in good health. Some clones in this sample may be carry-over from other donors' samples.

The rearrangement links TRBV7-3 to TRBJ2-1, with D tentatively TRBD1 or TRBD2 (5 bases each). Germline CDR1 and CDR2: SGHTA and FQGTGA. This CDR3 spans 15 amino acids. V lost 5 bases and J lost 8, with 19 bases in between. This chain's CDR3 is CASSPTGVGAHEQFF. CDR3 nucleotides: TGTGCCAGCAGCCCCACCGGTGTCGGGGCCCATGAGCAGTTCTTC.

The chain couples TRBV6-5 to TRBJ1-1; a possible D gene is TRBD1 (6 bases). V shed 2 bases and J shed 1 base, with 14 bases lying between them. The CDR3 runs 16 residues. Germline V gene data show CDR1 as MNHEY and CDR2 as SVGAGI. The CDR3 spells CASSYGRGPRNTEAFF. The CDR3 nucleotides are TGTGCCAGCAGTTACGGGCGGGGGCCCCGGAACACTGAAGCTTTCTTT.

This chain uses TRBV2 with TRBJ2-1, with 7 bases lining up with TRBD1. Germline V gene data show CDR1 as SNHLY and CDR2 as FYNNEI. Trimming at V came to 5 bases and at J to 5 bases, leaving 6 bases not matched to a gene. There are 14 residues in the CDR3. CDR3 loop: CASSSKGTDNEQFF. The DNA for the CDR3 is TGTGCCAGCAGTTCGAAGGGGACAGACAATGAGCAGTTCTTC.

The J gene is TRBJ1-1, the V gene TRBV11-2; D call uncertain. Trimming took 0 bases from V and 3 from J, leaving 5 bases between them. Germline CDR1 is SGHAT and CDR2 is FQNNGV. This CDR3 is built from 13 residues. The CDR3: CASSLDRDTEAFF. In DNA form, the CDR3 reads TGTGCCAGCAGCTTAGACCGTGACACTGAAGCTTTCTTT.

Notes on this clone: The sample carries other DNA sequences with the same CDR3. The rearrangement joins TRBV28 to TRBJ2-1; 10 nucleotides align to TRBD2. The V gene end was trimmed by 3 bases and the J gene end by 4 bases; junction bases not matched to a gene: 3. The CDR3 sequence is 15 residues long. Germline V gene data show CDR1 as MDHEN and CDR2 as SYDVKM. The CDR3: CASSFRAGGYNEQFF. The CDR3, as DNA: TGTGCCAGCAGTTTTAGAGCGGGGGGGTACAATGAGCAGTTCTTC.

V gene TRBV29-1 combines with J gene TRBJ2-3; possibly TRBD2 for D (7 bases). The CDR3 totals 13 residues. V dropped 7 bases and J dropped 5 bases, with 16 bases sitting between them. Germline V gene sequence: CDR1 SQVTM, CDR2 ANQGSEA. The CDR3 DNA is TGCAGCGCCACCCAGGGGAGGGAAGATACGCAGTATTTT. Residues: CSATQGREDTQYF.

The chain links TRBV28 to TRBJ2-7, with no clear D. Germline V lookup: CDR1 MDHEN, CDR2 SYDVKM. V was shortened by 2 bases and J by 0 bases, with 8 bases between the two germline ends. The CDR3 is 14 residues long. The CDR3 DNA is TGTGCCAGCAGTTTACAACAGACCTCCTACGAGCAGTACTTC. Its protein product is CASSLQQTSYEQYF.

This clone has just one count. V is TRBV5-1 and J is TRBJ2-1, with TRBD2 identical over 11 bases. V shed 1 base, J shed 4 bases, and the junction held 4 bases outside the gene matches. The CDR3 contains 16 residues. Germline V gene sequence: CDR1 SGHRS, CDR2 YFSETQ. The CDR3 here is CASSLSGLAEYNEQFF. The CDR3 DNA reads TGCGCCAGCAGCTTGTCGGGACTAGCGGAGTACAATGAGCAGTTCTTC.

V and J are TRBV4-3 and TRBJ2-7; TRBD2 matches 12 bases. CDR3 length: 17 residues. Germline CDR1 LGHNA, CDR2 YSLEER. V shed 2 bases, J shed 7 bases, and the junction held 12 bases outside the gene matches. The CDR3 DNA is TGCGCCAGCAGCCAATACTTGACTAGCGGGAGAAATGTTGAGCAGTACTTC. Translating gives CASSQYLTSGRNVEQYF.

The chain uses TRBV28 and TRBJ2-7, with a weak D call TRBD2 (6 bases). The CDR3 has 15 residues. Trimming took 1 base from V and 9 from J, leaving 19 bases between them. Germline CDR1 and CDR2: MDHEN and SYDVKM. This CDR3 is CASSLSGVASFGQYF. CDR3 DNA: TGTGCCAGCAGTTTATCGGGGGTGGCCTCTTTTGGGCAGTACTTC.

The chain has TRBV18 and TRBJ2-2, with a weak D call TRBD1 (6 bases). Germline values: CDR1 KGHSH, CDR2 LQKENI. The CDR3 is 15 amino acids. V was shortened by 6 bases and J by 1 base, with 12 bases between the two germline ends. The CDR3 coding sequence is TGTGCCAGCTCGTCAAAGGGACAGAACACCGGGGAGCTGTTTTTT. The encoded protein is CASSSKGQNTGELFF.

The chain recombines TRBV28 with TRBJ2-2; D not resolved. V was pared by 7 bases and J by 0 bases, with 9 bases between. This CDR3 region has 14 residues. From germline, CDR1 is MDHEN and CDR2 SYDVKM. Written as DNA, the CDR3 is TGTGCCAGCACCGATCGCGCGAACACCGGGGAGCTGTTTTTT. It translates to CASTDRANTGELFF.